This T cell receptor (beta chain) was identified during a study of T cells after yellow fever vaccination. At least ten counts were recorded for this clonotype. TCRdb called the 5' RACE reads again in MiXCR, with one record for every CDR3 protein. Here the sample spans 310,000 or so distinct CDR3 sequences, more than 3% being singletons. The CDR3 extends over 14 amino acids. Germline V gene data show CDR1 as MNHEY and CDR2 as SVGAGI. With V trimmed by 6 bases and J by 4 bases, 3 bases remained unmatched. The source is a man aged 18 to 29 who received the YFV17D yellow fever vaccine. The sample in question was PBMCs, obtained on the day of the yellow fever booster vaccination. J is TRBJ1-3 and V is TRBV6-5; 10 bases match TRBD1. The DNA for the CDR3 is TGTGCCAGCAGGCGACAGGGGGCGGGAAACACCATATATTTT. The encoded protein is CASRRQGAGNTIYF.